The 28 T cell receptor beta chains below were found in one sample sequenced in a study of T-cell reconstitution after alpha-beta-depleted transplantation in children. This sample's TCRbeta library carried unique molecular identifier barcodes. MiXCR, run by TCRdb on the PCR reads, gives a single entry per CDR3 protein. The sample comprises under 850,000 distinct CDR3 sequences, about an eighth of which are singletons, and 0.79% rests with the top ten. The sample consisted of PBMCs, taken before TCRalphabeta/CD19-depleted stem cell transplant. Receptors originate from a girl aged 2 to 9 with congenital amegakaryocytic thrombocytopenia, due to receive a stem cell transplant.

The chain uses TRBV7-9 and TRBJ2-7, with 7 bases matching TRBD1. CDR1 is SEHNR and CDR2 is FQNEAQ in the germline V gene (reference sequence). V trimming: 5 bases; J trimming: 3 bases; junction bases outside the gene matches: 13. This CDR3 is 16 amino acids long. The CDR3 reads CASSPRTGEHYYEQYF. The CDR3 DNA reads TGTGCCAGCAGCCCTCGAACAGGGGAACACTACTACGAGCAGTACTTC.

CDR3 DNA: TGCGCCAGCAGCTTGCCAGGGAGGTCCTACGAGCAGTACTTC. Translation: CASSLPGRSYEQYF. The chain recombines TRBV5-1 with TRBJ2-7; maybe TRBD2 (6 bases). Deletions cut 1 base from V and 1 base from J, with 9 bases between. In germline, CDR1 is SGHRS, CDR2 YFSETQ. The CDR3 consists of 14 residues.

This clonotype has a count of ten or more. The V and J genes are TRBV7-3 and TRBJ1-1, with D perhaps TRBD1 (5 bases). The CDR3 is 14 residues long. CDR1 is SGHTA and CDR2 is FQGTGA in the germline V gene. V lost 2 bases and J 1 base, leaving 8 bases between the germline ends. CDR3 region: CASSLQGGNTEAFF. CDR3 DNA sequence: TGTGCCAGCAGCTTACAGGGAGGGAACACTGAAGCTTTCTTT.

This clonotype was counted at least ten times. V and J are TRBV20-1 and TRBJ2-7; 9 bases agree with TRBD1. Germline trimming cut 5 bases from V and 3 bases from J; bases unmatched to any gene: 5. The V gene's germline CDR1 is DFQATT and CDR2 SNEGSKA (reference sequence). CDR3 length equals 13 residues. CDR3 amino acids: CSAAGTGFYEQYF. The CDR3 DNA follows: TGCAGTGCTGCCGGGACAGGGTTCTACGAGCAGTACTTC.

This clonotype was recorded at least ten times. The chain combines TRBV11-2 with TRBJ2-2; TRBD2 matches at 8 bases. V shed 5 bases, J shed 8 bases, and the junction held 10 bases outside the gene matches. CDR1 SGHAT and CDR2 FQNNGV come from the germline V gene. This CDR3 contains 15 residues. In DNA, the CDR3 is TGTGCCAGCAGCCACACCCGCGGGAGGATAGGGGAGCTGTTTTTT. Its translation is CASSHTRGRIGELFF.

The V gene is TRBV20-1, the J gene TRBJ1-1, with a weak D call TRBD1 (5 bases). There are 14 residues in the CDR3. Germline V gene data show CDR1 as DFQATT and CDR2 as SNEGSKA (reference sequence). The V end lost 3 bases, the J end lost 3 bases, and 14 bases lay between the germline ends. For the CDR3, the DNA is TGCAGTGCTAGGGGACCCAGGGTTGACACTGAAGCTTTCTTT. This codes for CSARGPRVDTEAFF.

V gene TRBV20-1 combines with J gene TRBJ2-7; D gene uncertain. V was shortened by 0 bases and J by 6 bases, with 18 bases between the two germline ends. The V gene's germline CDR1 is DFQATT and CDR2 SNEGSKA (reference sequence). The CDR3 has 15 residues. The CDR3 DNA sequence: TGCAGTGCTAGAGATAATGCGGACCTTCGAAGCGAGCAGTACTTC. Amino acids: CSARDNADLRSEQYF.

This clonotype was counted between two and nine times. This rearrangement joins TRBV6-1 to TRBJ1-1; D perhaps matches TRBD1 (6 bases). Germline V CDR1 and CDR2: MNHNS, SASEGT. The CDR3 contains 15 residues. Trimming pared 6 bases from V and 1 base from J, leaving 15 bases between. The CDR3 coding sequence is TGTGCCAGCAGGCCGTTTGGACAGTGGAACACTGAAGCTTTCTTT. Encoded protein: CASRPFGQWNTEAFF.

This clonotype was seen a handful of times. The chain links TRBV20-1 to TRBJ2-7, with 9 bases matching TRBD2. CDR1 and CDR2 from the germline V gene are DFQATT and SNEGSKA (reference sequence). This CDR3 comprises 13 residues. V shed 1 base, J shed 6 bases, and the junction held 4 bases outside the gene matches. Here the CDR3 DNA reads TGCAGTGCTAGAGGACTAGCGGACGGCGAGCAGTACTTC. Translated: CSARGLADGEQYF.

This clonotype has more than one count but fewer than ten. The chain couples TRBV29-1 to TRBJ2-6; tentatively, D is TRBD2 (6 bases). Germline V CDR1 and CDR2: SQVTM, ANQGSEA. The CDR3 runs to 13 residues. Trimming removed 6 bases at V and 2 bases at J, with 8 bases between. The CDR3 here is CSVRGAGANVLTF. Written as DNA, the CDR3 is TGCAGCGTGCGCGGGGCTGGGGCCAACGTCCTGACTTTC.

On this clonotype itself: This may arise from a read error, as a much more abundant clone is one base away. V is TRBV7-9 and J is TRBJ1-1, with 9 bases lining up with TRBD1. V lost 5 bases, J lost 4 bases, and 8 bases stayed unmatched. Germline V lookup: CDR1 SEHNR, CDR2 FQNEAQ (reference sequence). The CDR3 runs 15 residues. This CDR3 is CASSPAQTGGTEAFF. DNA of the CDR3: TGTGCCAGCAGCCCAGCGCAGACAGGGGGCACTGAAGCTTTCTTT.

This clonotype was picked up many times. This chain links TRBV11-1 with TRBJ2-4; either TRBD1 or TRBD2 may supply D (5 bases each). The CDR3 is 18 residues long. The germline V and J ends were trimmed by 4 bases and 5 bases, with 24 bases remaining between them. Germline values: CDR1 SGHAT, CDR2 FQDESV (reference sequence). The CDR3 region has the DNA TGTGCCAGCAGCTCTAGCATCCAACAGGTTGGGTCCGAAAACATTCAGTACTTC. It specifies CASSSSIQQVGSENIQYF. The entire variable domain, with the rest obtained from reference TRBV11-1 and TRBJ2-4, is as follows: EAEVAQSPRYKITEKSQAVAFWCDPISGHATLYWYRQILGQGPELLVQFQDESVVDDSQLPKDRFSAERLKGVDSTLKIQPAELGDSAMYLCASSSSIQQVGSENIQYFGAGTRLSVL.

The chain recombines TRBV12-3 or TRBV12-4 with TRBJ1-2; D unresolved. The CDR3 runs to 16 residues. The V end lost 6 bases, the J end lost 2 bases, and 19 bases lay between the germline ends. CDR3 nucleotide sequence: TGTGCCAGCAGCTTAACCGGACTGATACTAAACTATGGCTACACCTTC. This codes for CASSLTGLILNYGYTF.

This clonotype appeared a few times. The chain combines TRBV7-2 with TRBJ2-3; 8 bases agree with TRBD2. Germline V lookup: CDR1 SGHTA, CDR2 FQGNSA. V trimming: 0 bases; J trimming: 2 bases; junction bases outside the gene matches: 4. The CDR3 runs to 16 residues. Written as DNA, the CDR3 is TGTGCCAGCAGCTTAGCGACGGGAGGGCTCACAGATACGCAGTATTTT. It specifies CASSLATGGLTDTQYF.

This clonotype was picked up many times. The chain couples TRBV10-2 to TRBJ2-3; D uncertain. Trimming stripped 3 bases from V and 6 bases from J, with 19 bases between. The CDR3 length is 16 residues. Germline lookup yields CDR1 WSHSY and CDR2 SAAADI. The CDR3 spells CASSDLEVPVADTQYF. CDR3 sequence (DNA): TGCGCCAGCAGTGATCTTGAGGTACCGGTGGCCGATACGCAGTATTTT.

The rearrangement joins TRBV18 to TRBJ2-5, with D perhaps TRBD1 (5 bases). Germline CDR1 KGHSH, CDR2 LQKENI. V lost 3 bases and J 2 bases, leaving 10 bases between the germline ends. CDR3 size: 14 residues. The CDR3 is CASSPQGKQETQYF. The CDR3 DNA follows: TGTGCCAGCTCACCTCAGGGTAAACAAGAGACCCAGTACTTC. The complete variable domain, with remaining parts taken from reference TRBV18 and TRBJ2-5, reads NAGVMQNPRHLVRRRGQEARLRCSPMKGHSHVYWYRQLPEEGLKFMVYLQKENIIDESGMPKERFSAEFPKEGPSILRIQQVVRGDSAAYFCASSPQGKQETQYFGPGTRLLVL.

The table lists this clonotype with a few counts. The V and J genes are TRBV4-2 and TRBJ2-7, with TRBD2 identical over 9 bases. Trimming at V came to 2 bases and at J to 4 bases, leaving 6 bases not matched to a gene. Germline CDR1 reads LGHNA; CDR2 reads YNFKEQ. The CDR3 loop spans 15 amino acids. The CDR3: CASSQPGLAFYEQYF. CDR3 nucleotide sequence: TGTGCCAGCAGCCAACCGGGACTAGCCTTTTACGAGCAGTACTTC.

This clonotype was found many times. The DNA for the CDR3 is TGCAGTGCTGGGGACGGGGGTCGTGCGAGTGAGCAGTTCTTC. It specifies CSAGDGGRASEQFF. This chain connects TRBV20-1 to TRBJ2-1; TRBD2 is a possible D gene (6 bases). Trimming pared 5 bases from V and 9 bases from J, leaving 20 bases between. Germline CDR1 DFQATT, CDR2 SNEGSKA (reference sequence). The CDR3 consists of 14 residues.

The gene calls are TRBV7-9 and TRBJ2-2, with D possibly being TRBD1 (5 bases). This CDR3 has 13 residues. Germline CDR1 reads SEHNR; CDR2 reads FQNEAQ (reference sequence). V lost 5 bases and J 5 bases, leaving 9 bases between the germline ends. The CDR3 loop is CASSGNRTGELFF. CDR3 nucleotide sequence: TGTGCCAGCAGCGGCAACAGGACCGGGGAGCTGTTTTTT.

This clonotype showed up many times. The J gene is TRBJ2-7, the V gene TRBV5-1; D is unclear. Deletions cut 0 bases from V and 2 bases from J, with 12 bases between. The CDR3 length is 15 residues. Germline V gene lookup returns CDR1 SGHRS and CDR2 YFSETQ. CDR3 residues: CASSLGLGSTYEQYF. For the CDR3, the DNA is TGCGCCAGCAGCTTGGGGTTAGGCTCAACCTACGAGCAGTACTTC.

This clonotype showed up just a few times. This chain connects TRBV12-3 or TRBV12-4 to TRBJ1-5; D gene unclear. V lost 3 bases to trimming and J lost 6 bases, with 9 bases between them. This CDR3 contains 13 residues. CDR3 residues: CASSFGDRQPQHF. As DNA, the CDR3 is TGTGCCAGCAGTTTTGGGGATCGTCAGCCCCAGCATTTT.

This clonotype was seen repeatedly, ten times or more. One end of the junction is discordant with germline, which a read error may explain. The chain has TRBV5-1 and TRBJ2-7, with 13 bases lining up with TRBD2. Germline lookup yields CDR1 SGHRS and CDR2 YFSETQ. The CDR3 is 13 amino acids. The chain's CDR3 is CASRTSGSYEQYF. CDR3 coding DNA: TGTGCCAGCAGGACTAGCGGGAGTTACGAGCAGTACTTC.

This clonotype showed up just a few times. J is TRBJ2-7 and V is TRBV5-5; D is perhaps TRBD2 (5 bases). The germline V gene has CDR1 SGHKS and CDR2 YYEKEE (reference sequence). This CDR3 is built from 14 residues. V dropped 3 bases and J dropped 2 bases, with 12 bases sitting between them. CDR3 amino acids: CASSWSHGTYEQYF. The DNA for the CDR3 is TGTGCCAGCAGCTGGAGCCACGGGACCTACGAGCAGTACTTC.

This chain uses TRBV11-2 with TRBJ2-3; 8 bases agree with TRBD2. Germline CDR1 is SGHAT and CDR2 is FQNNGV. This CDR3 is 16 amino acids long. The J segment lost 0 bases and the V segment lost 5 bases, leaving 7 bases of the junction unmatched. The CDR3 protein is CASSPSRGRSTDTQYF. The CDR3 bases are TGTGCCAGCAGCCCCTCGCGCGGGAGGAGCACAGATACGCAGTATTTT.

This clonotype was seen a handful of times. This rearrangement joins TRBV12-3 or TRBV12-4 to TRBJ1-1; D remains unclear. The CDR3 runs 12 residues. Trimming stripped 4 bases from V and 9 bases from J, with 12 bases between. CDR3 sequence (DNA): TGTGCCAGCAGTTGGGCCCCTGGACAAGCTTTCTTT. Its translation: CASSWAPGQAFF.

The V and J genes are TRBV5-1 and TRBJ1-4, with a weak D call TRBD1 (5 bases). The CDR3 spans 15 residues. With 4 bases removed from V and 5 bases from J, the gap between germline ends came to 15 bases. Germline CDR1 SGHRS, CDR2 YFSETQ. This CDR3 is CASSPLGEGNEKLFF. The CDR3 bases are TGCGCCAGCAGCCCCTTAGGAGAGGGGAATGAAAAACTGTTTTTT.

In its sample, this clonotype was seen many times. The V and J genes are TRBV10-3 and TRBJ2-7; D possibly corresponds to TRBD2 (6 bases). This CDR3 contains 17 residues. Germline CDR1 reads ENHRY; CDR2 reads SYGVKD. Trimming pared 1 base from V and 1 base from J, leaving 17 bases between. CDR3 amino acids: CAISELTSGSTSYEQYF. CDR3 bases: TGTGCCATCAGTGAGTTAACCAGCGGGTCAACTTCCTACGAGCAGTACTTC.

This rearrangement joins TRBV7-9 to TRBJ2-2, with 14 bases identical to TRBD2. The CDR3 is 18 residues long. J gave up 1 base and V 3 bases, and 4 bases lay outside the gene matches. Germline lookup yields CDR1 SEHNR and CDR2 FQNEAQ (reference sequence). CDR3 nucleotides: TGTGCCAGCAGCTTCAAGACTAGCGGGAGGGGGAACACCGGGGAGCTGTTTTTT. Its protein product is CASSFKTSGRGNTGELFF.